The 15 T cell receptor beta chains below come from one sample, sequenced in a study of blood T cell repertoires in COVID-19. The data were produced by immunoSEQ multiplex PCR, yet TCRdb's version contains in-frame clones alone and is incomplete. The top ten clones hold approximately 7.6% of a sample with about 200,000 clones, around 89% of them seen once. The sequencing input was PBMCs or T cells enriched from blood (not recorded which). The receptors stem from a woman under 30 who had recovered from COVID-19.

The chain recombines TRBV3-1 (or the pseudogene TRBV3-2) with TRBJ2-5; TRBD2 matches at 13 bases. Trimming took 3 bases from V and 9 from J; bases not matched to a gene: 10. CDR3 length: 16 amino acids. CDR1 and CDR2 from the germline V gene are LGHDT and YNNKEL (reference sequence). CDR3: CASSHRTSGGRPAQYF. CDR3 nucleotide sequence: TGTGCCAGCAGCCATCGGACTAGCGGGGGCCGACCGGCCCAGTACTTC.

This chain uses TRBV27 with TRBJ1-1; weak D call: TRBD1 (5 bases). The V end lost 5 bases, the J end lost 3 bases, and 22 bases lay between the germline ends. This CDR3 region has 17 residues. Germline CDR1 is MNHEY and CDR2 is SMNVEV (reference sequence). The CDR3 DNA reads TGTGCCAGCAGTCCCCTCCAGGGTCCAGGGTGGTACACTGAAGCTTTCTTT. This translates into CASSPLQGPGWYTEAFF.

V usage is TRBV30 and J usage is TRBJ2-7; 9 nucleotides agree with TRBD1. This CDR3 spans 13 amino acids. V was pared by 5 bases and J by 3 bases, with 5 bases of the junction left unmatched. Per the germline V gene, CDR1 is GTSNPN and CDR2 is SVGIG (reference sequence). CDR3: CAWGTGNNYEQYF. CDR3 sequence (DNA): TGTGCCTGGGGGACAGGGAACAACTACGAGCAGTACTTC. Complete variable domain (other parts from reference TRBV30 and TRBJ2-7): SQTIHQWPATLVQPVGSPLSLECTVEGTSNPNLYWYRQAAGRGLQLLFYSVGIGQISSEVPQNLSASRPQDRQFILSSKKLLLSDSGFYLCAWGTGNNYEQYFGPGTRLTVT.

V is TRBV28 and J is TRBJ1-2; maybe TRBD1 (5 bases). The CDR3 is made up of 14 amino acids. Trimming removed 5 bases at V and 3 bases at J, with 13 bases between. The germline gives CDR1 MDHEN, CDR2 SYDVKM. The chain's CDR3 is CASSPGGTDYGYTF. The CDR3 region has the DNA TGTGCCAGCAGTCCCGGGGGTACGGACTATGGCTACACCTTC.

The chain is built from TRBV4-1 and TRBJ1-2, with 7 bases fitting TRBD1. Germline values: CDR1 MGHRA, CDR2 YSYEKL. Trimming removed 4 bases from V and 7 bases from J; junction bases left unmatched: 9. The CDR3 spans 14 residues. CDR3 sequence (DNA): TGCGCCAGCAGCCTAGATCGACAGGGTGGTGGCTACACCTTC. It yields the protein CASSLDRQGGGYTF.

This chain connects TRBV5-1 to TRBJ1-1; D remains unclear. This CDR3 comprises 15 residues. Deletions cut 0 bases from V and 1 base from J, with 10 bases between. Germline V gives CDR1 SGHRS, CDR2 YFSETQ. DNA for the CDR3: TGCGCCAGCAGCTTGGGTTCGGGGTGGAACACTGAAGCTTTCTTT. It specifies CASSLGSGWNTEAFF.

This chain links TRBV6-1 with TRBJ2-2; D may be TRBD1 (6 bases). The germline V gene has CDR1 MNHNS and CDR2 SASEGT. The CDR3 is made up of 14 amino acids. V was pared by 1 base and J by 7 bases, with 10 bases between. The CDR3 sequence is CASSEGTRGGELFF. CDR3 in DNA: TGTGCCAGCAGTGAAGGGACCAGGGGCGGGGAGCTGTTTTTT.

The V and J genes are TRBV10-3 and TRBJ2-5; D is perhaps TRBD2 (6 bases). This CDR3 is 12 amino acids long. CDR1 ENHRY and CDR2 SYGVKD come from the germline V gene. Trimming cost V 8 bases and J 1 base, with 8 bases left between them. Here the CDR3 DNA reads TGTGCCATCGGGGGGAGCCAAGAGACCCAGTACTTC. Its protein product is CAIGGSQETQYF.

The rearrangement links TRBV5-1 to TRBJ1-3, with D perhaps matching TRBD1 (6 bases). The CDR3 extends over 17 amino acids. The germline gives CDR1 SGHRS, CDR2 YFSETQ. V was shortened by 0 bases and J by 4 bases, with 17 bases between the two germline ends. The CDR3 nucleotides are TGCGCCAGCAGCTTGGAGGGACAACAAAAGGGAGGAAACACCATATATTTT. Translating it yields CASSLEGQQKGGNTIYF.

About this clone itself: One junction end does not reproduce the germline sequence, and a read error may be involved. The chain recombines TRBV5-1 with TRBJ2-1, with TRBD2 matching over 9 bases. CDR1 and CDR2 from the germline V gene are SGHRS and YFSETQ. The CDR3 sequence is 17 residues long. CDR3 DNA sequence: TGCGCCCGCAGCTTGGGCGGGGGGGCCTCTGTTTACAATGAGCAGTTCTTC. Protein product: CARSLGGGASVYNEQFF.

As to this clone: The same CDR3 also results from other DNA sequences found in this sample. The V gene is TRBV5-1, the J gene TRBJ1-2; TRBD1 aligns across 9 bases. Germline trimming cut 2 bases from V and 2 bases from J; bases unmatched to any gene: 1. CDR1 is SGHRS and CDR2 is YFSETQ in the germline V gene. This CDR3 contains 14 residues. The CDR3 spells CASSLGQGNYGYTF. DNA of the CDR3: TGCGCCAGCAGCTTAGGACAGGGGAACTATGGCTACACCTTC.

The rearrangement uses TRBV9 and TRBJ2-1; D might be TRBD2 (5 bases). This CDR3 has 15 amino acids. Germline assignment: CDR1 SGDLS and CDR2 YYNGEE. With 1 base removed from V and 4 bases from J, the gap between germline ends came to 12 bases. CDR3 DNA sequence: TGTGCCAGCAGCGTAACGGCGCCGGGATACAATGAGCAGTTCTTC. Amino acid sequence: CASSVTAPGYNEQFF.

V usage is TRBV6-5 and J usage is TRBJ1-3; the match to TRBD1 covers 7 bases. The CDR3 length is 15 residues. Looked up from germline, CDR1 is MNHEY and CDR2 is SVGAGI. With V trimmed by 6 bases and J by 0 bases, 5 bases remained unmatched. CDR3 coding DNA: TGTGCCAGCAGCTCAGGACAGGTCTCTGGAAACACCATATATTTT. It specifies CASSSGQVSGNTIYF.

The rearrangement links TRBV10-1 to TRBJ2-7, with a possible D match to TRBD1 (6 bases). Germline V lookup: CDR1 WNHNN, CDR2 SYGVQD (reference sequence). Trimming shortened V by 5 bases and J by 6 bases, and 14 bases separated the two germline ends. CDR3 length: 13 amino acids. The CDR3 DNA sequence: TGCGCCAGCAGTTCACTACAGGGCGGCGAGCAGTACTTC. Residues: CASSSLQGGEQYF.

This clone appeared a single time. V and J are TRBV6-1 and TRBJ1-6; D is unclear. This CDR3 is 16 amino acids long. Germline assignment: CDR1 MNHNS and CDR2 SASEGT. V was cut by 0 bases and J by 8 bases, with 14 bases left in between. The CDR3: CASSEAEVGMYSPLHF. The CDR3 DNA sequence: TGTGCCAGCAGTGAAGCGGAGGTGGGTATGTATTCACCCCTCCACTTT.